This TCR beta chain came from a study of T-cell reconstitution after alpha-beta-depleted transplantation in children. TCRbeta library preparation incorporated unique molecular identifiers. TCRdb itself ran the PCR reads through MiXCR, one entry per CDR3 protein. The sample includes around 600,000 distinct CDR3 sequences, over 15% of them seen just once. CDR1 is DFQATT and CDR2 is SNEGSKA in the germline V gene (reference sequence). The length of the CDR3 is 13 residues. Trimming took off 0 bases at V and 3 bases at J, with 6 bases between the two ends. This clonotype has a count of ten or more. V and J are TRBV20-1 and TRBJ2-4; D is unresolved. This receptor was obtained from a human donor who donated a stem cell graft to a child with acute myeloid leukemia. Sequenced here: PBMCs from the stem cell graft donor, sampled from the stem cell graft. The DNA for the CDR3 is TGCAGTGCTAGAGAGGCTAGCAAAAACATTCAGTACTTC. Amino acids: CSAREASKNIQYF.